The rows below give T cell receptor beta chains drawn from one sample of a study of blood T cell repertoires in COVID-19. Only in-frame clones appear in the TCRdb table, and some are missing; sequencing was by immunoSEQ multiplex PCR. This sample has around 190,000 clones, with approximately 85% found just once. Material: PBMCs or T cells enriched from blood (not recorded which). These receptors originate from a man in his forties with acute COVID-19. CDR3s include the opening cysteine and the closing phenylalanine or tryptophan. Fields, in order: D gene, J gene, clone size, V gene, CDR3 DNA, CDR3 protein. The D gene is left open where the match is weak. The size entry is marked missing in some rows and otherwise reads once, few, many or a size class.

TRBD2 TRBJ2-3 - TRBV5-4 TGTGCCAGCAGCTTGCGGGAGGGCACAGATACGCAGTATTTT CASSLREGTDTQYF
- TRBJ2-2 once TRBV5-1 TGCGCCAGCAGCGTCGCGGTGAACACCGGGGAGCTGTTTTTT CASSVAVNTGELFF
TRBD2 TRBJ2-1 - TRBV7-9 TGTGCCAGCAGCTCGACTAGCCCTTTGGGGAATGAGCAGTTCTTC CASSSTSPLGNEQFF
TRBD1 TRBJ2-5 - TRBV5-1 TGCGCCAGCAGCCAAACGGGACAGGGACAAGAGACCCAGTACTTC CASSQTGQGQETQYF
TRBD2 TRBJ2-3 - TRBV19 TGTGCCAGTAGTTCGCTATATAAACTAGCGGGAGGCTCAGATACGCAGTATTTT CASSSLYKLAGGSDTQYF
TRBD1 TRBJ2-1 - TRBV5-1 TGCGCCAGCAGTGAAGACAGGGGCAATGAGCAGTTCTTC CASSEDRGNEQFF
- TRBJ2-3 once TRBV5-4 TGTGCCAGCAGCTTAAGCGGGTGGGTTGGCACAGATACGCAGTATTTT CASSLSGWVGTDTQYF
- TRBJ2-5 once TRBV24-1 TGTGCCACCAGTGGTGGCAGCCAAGAGACCCAGTACTTC CATSGGSQETQYF
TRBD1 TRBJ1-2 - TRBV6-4 TGTGCCAGCAGTCCCTCCGGGACAGGGCTTGCTGGCTACACCTTC CASSPSGTGLAGYTF
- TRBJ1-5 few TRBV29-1 TGCAGCGTTAAACAGCTCAATCAGCCCCAGCATTTT CSVKQLNQPQHF
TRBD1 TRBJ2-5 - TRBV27 TGTGCCAGCAGGGCTTGGGGGACAGCGTACCAAGAGACCCAGTACTTC CASRAWGTAYQETQYF